This TCR beta chain was captured by sequencing in a study of CD4 T cells in relation to SARS-CoV-2 and coronaviruses. Broader study findings: In roughly 60% of donors, memory CD4+ clonotypes crossrecognized SARS-CoV-2 and at least one common cold coronavirus spike. SARS-CoV-2-driven expansion was significantly weaker in crossreactive than monoreactive clones.

On this clone itself: Its cognate antigen is unknown.

Unexposed donor CD4+ T cells date from 2011-2018, before the COVID-19 pandemic. Repertoires were generated with immunoSEQ multiplex PCR, while TCRdb's copy carries only in-frame clones and drops some. The data show about 55,000 clones, with more than 80% seen just once and roughly 1.5% held by the top ten. This clonotype was obtained from a human donor in good health. The sample consisted of memory CD4+ T cells from PBMCs.

The CDR3 sequence is CASSIGSSGRAYEQFF. The CDR3 nucleotides read TGTGCCAGTAGTATAGGATCAAGCGGGAGGGCCTATGAGCAGTTCTTC. The chain joins TRBV19 to TRBJ2-1, with 10 bases that match TRBD2. Germline V CDR1 and CDR2: LNHDA, SQIVND (reference sequence). This CDR3 contains 16 residues. V shed 1 base, J shed 8 bases, and the junction held 8 bases outside the gene matches.